This TCR beta chain originates from a study of T cell repertoires in cytomegalovirus infection. Study-wide results and caveats: HLA-C-restricted CMV-specific TCR beta clonotypes prevailed in the ex vivo response.

TCRdb reanalysed the reads using MiXCR and keeps one entry per CDR3 protein. The sample records approximately 910,000 distinct CDR3 sequences, about 33% being singletons. This clonotype was counted ten times or more. Its specificity is not known. Germline CDR1 LNHNV, CDR2 YYDKDF (reference sequence). The CDR3 covers 13 residues. Deletions cut 0 bases from V and 8 bases from J, with 8 bases between. This rearrangement joins TRBV15 to TRBJ2-1; D is possibly TRBD2 (5 bases). The sequenced sample was cultured CD8+ T cells from PBMCs, obtained from culture after CMV antigen stimulation. This TCR was recovered from a human donor in good health (CMV status not recorded). Some clones in this sample may be carry-over from other donors' samples. This chain's CDR3 is CATSRDLGDEQFF. The CDR3 nucleotides are TGTGCCACCAGCAGAGATCTCGGGGATGAGCAGTTCTTC.